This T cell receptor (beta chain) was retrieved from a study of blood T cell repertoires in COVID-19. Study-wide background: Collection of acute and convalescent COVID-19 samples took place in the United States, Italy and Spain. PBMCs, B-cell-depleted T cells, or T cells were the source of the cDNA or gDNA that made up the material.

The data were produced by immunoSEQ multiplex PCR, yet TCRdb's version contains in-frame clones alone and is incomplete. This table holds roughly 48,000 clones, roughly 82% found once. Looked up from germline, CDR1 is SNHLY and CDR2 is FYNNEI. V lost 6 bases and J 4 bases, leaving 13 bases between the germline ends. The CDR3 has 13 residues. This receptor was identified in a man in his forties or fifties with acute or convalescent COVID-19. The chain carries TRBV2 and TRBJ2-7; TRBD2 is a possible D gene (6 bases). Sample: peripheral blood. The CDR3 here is CASRPRAGYEQYF. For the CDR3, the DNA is TGTGCCAGCAGACCACGCGCGGGGTACGAGCAGTACTTC. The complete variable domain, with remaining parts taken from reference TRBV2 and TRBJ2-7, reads EPEVTQTPSHQVTQMGQEVILRCVPISNHLYFYWYRQILGQKVEFLVSFYNNEISEKSEIFDDQFSVERPDGSNFTLKIRSTKLEDSAMYFCASRPRAGYEQYFGPGTRLTVT.